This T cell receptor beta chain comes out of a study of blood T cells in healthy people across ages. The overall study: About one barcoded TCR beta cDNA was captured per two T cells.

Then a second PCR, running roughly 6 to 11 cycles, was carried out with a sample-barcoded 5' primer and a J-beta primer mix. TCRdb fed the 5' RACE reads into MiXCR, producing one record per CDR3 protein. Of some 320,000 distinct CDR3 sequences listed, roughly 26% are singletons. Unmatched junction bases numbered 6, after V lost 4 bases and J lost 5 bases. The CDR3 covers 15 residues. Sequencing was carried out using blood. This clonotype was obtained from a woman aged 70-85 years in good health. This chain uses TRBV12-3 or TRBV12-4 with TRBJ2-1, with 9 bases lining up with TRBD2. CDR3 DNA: TGTGCCAGCAGTTCCATAGCGGGAGCCCACAATGAGCAGTTCTTC. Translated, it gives CASSSIAGAHNEQFF.